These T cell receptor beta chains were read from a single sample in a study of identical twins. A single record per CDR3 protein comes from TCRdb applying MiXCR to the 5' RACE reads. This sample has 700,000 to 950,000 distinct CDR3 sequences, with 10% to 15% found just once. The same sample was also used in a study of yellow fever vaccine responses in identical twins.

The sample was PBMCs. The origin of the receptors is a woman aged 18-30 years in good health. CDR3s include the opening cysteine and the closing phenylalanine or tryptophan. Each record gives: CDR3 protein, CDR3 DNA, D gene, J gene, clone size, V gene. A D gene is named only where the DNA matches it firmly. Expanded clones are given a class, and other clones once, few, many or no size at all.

CDR3 protein: CASSLSGGWRDNEQFF
CDR3 DNA: TGTGCCAGCAGTTTGAGCGGGGGATGGAGGGACAATGAGCAGTTCTTC
D gene: TRBD2
J gene: TRBJ2-1
clone size: -
V gene: TRBV11-3

CDR3 protein: CASSIQGAPYNEQFF
CDR3 DNA: TGTGCCAGCAGCATACAGGGGGCACCCTACAATGAGCAGTTCTTC
D gene: TRBD1
J gene: TRBJ2-1
clone size: few
V gene: TRBV27

CDR3 protein: CASSLGNIQYF
CDR3 DNA: TGTGCCAGCAGCTTAGGAAACATTCAGTACTTC
D gene: -
J gene: TRBJ2-4
clone size: many
V gene: TRBV7-2

CDR3 protein: CASSTSTSQGETQYF
CDR3 DNA: -
D gene: -
J gene: TRBJ2-5
clone size: -
V gene: TRBV6-5

CDR3 protein: CASSLGASGRAYNEQFF
CDR3 DNA: TGCGCCAGCAGCCTTGGAGCAAGCGGGAGGGCGTACAATGAGCAGTTCTTC
D gene: TRBD2
J gene: TRBJ2-1
clone size: -
V gene: TRBV5-1

CDR3 protein: CASSQQGAQNEAFF
CDR3 DNA: TGTGCCAGCAGTCAACAGGGGGCCCAAAACGAAGCTTTCTTT
D gene: TRBD1
J gene: TRBJ1-1
clone size: few
V gene: TRBV2

CDR3 protein: CASSVFSRDRGYYGYTF
CDR3 DNA: TGTGCCAGCAGCGTATTCTCCCGAGACAGGGGGTACTATGGCTACACCTTC
D gene: TRBD1
J gene: TRBJ1-2
clone size: many
V gene: TRBV9

CDR3 protein: CASSWLMRGPQHF
CDR3 DNA: TGTGCCAGCAGTTGGCTGATGCGAGGGCCCCAGCATTTT
D gene: -
J gene: TRBJ1-5
clone size: -
V gene: TRBV28

CDR3 protein: CASSVEQGATGELFF
CDR3 DNA: TGTGCCAGCAGCGTTGAACAGGGGGCAACCGGGGAGCTGTTTTTT
D gene: TRBD1
J gene: TRBJ2-2
clone size: once
V gene: TRBV9

CDR3 protein: CASSQRVRNPQWGQFF
CDR3 DNA: TGCGCCAGCAGCCAGAGGGTCAGGAACCCTCAATGGGGGCAGTTCTTC
D gene: -
J gene: TRBJ2-1
clone size: few
V gene: TRBV4-1

CDR3 protein: CASSKDLSRAAAVRTQSF
CDR3 DNA: TGTGCCAGCAGCAAAGATTTATCCAGGGCAGCCGCAGTACGCACTCAGTCCTTC
D gene: -
J gene: TRBJ1-2
clone size: many
V gene: TRBV21-1

CDR3 protein: CASSAPRTWEGETQYF
CDR3 DNA: TGTGCCAGCAGCGCCCCCCGGACCTGGGAGGGAGAGACCCAGTACTTC
D gene: TRBD2
J gene: TRBJ2-5
clone size: -
V gene: TRBV14

CDR3 protein: CAMGVGLSGSETQYF
CDR3 DNA: TGTGCCATGGGGGTTGGGCTTAGCGGGAGTGAGACCCAGTACTTC
D gene: TRBD2
J gene: TRBJ2-5
clone size: -
V gene: TRBV10-3

CDR3 protein: CASSPPGSSSLWASGANVLTF
CDR3 DNA: TGTGCCAGCTCACCACCAGGGTCTTCTTCGTTGTGGGCGTCTGGGGCCAACGTCCTGACTTTC
D gene: -
J gene: TRBJ2-6
clone size: few
V gene: TRBV18

CDR3 protein: CASSETEGETQYF
CDR3 DNA: TGCGCCAGCAGCGAGACTGAGGGTGAGACCCAGTACTTC
D gene: -
J gene: TRBJ2-5
clone size: few
V gene: TRBV10-2

CDR3 protein: CASSDHNRDWTENTGELFF
CDR3 DNA: TGTGCCAGCAGTGACCACAATAGAGACTGGACTGAGAACACCGGGGAGCTGTTTTTT
D gene: -
J gene: TRBJ2-2
clone size: -
V gene: TRBV25-1

CDR3 protein: CASSRDRRGEKLFF
CDR3 DNA: TGTGCCAGCAGCCGGGACAGACGGGGTGAAAAACTGTTTTTT
D gene: TRBD1
J gene: TRBJ1-4
clone size: few
V gene: TRBV6-1

CDR3 protein: CASSLTRFLGSTDTQYF
CDR3 DNA: TGCGCCAGCAGCCTAACGAGGTTTCTCGGGAGCACAGATACGCAGTATTTT
D gene: -
J gene: TRBJ2-3
clone size: -
V gene: TRBV4-1

CDR3 protein: CASNTGQNTEAFF
CDR3 DNA: TGTGCCAGCAATACAGGTCAGAACACTGAAGCTTTCTTT
D gene: -
J gene: TRBJ1-1
clone size: -
V gene: TRBV2

CDR3 protein: CASTGTDGETQYF
CDR3 DNA: TGCGCCAGCACCGGGACAGATGGGGAGACCCAGTACTTC
D gene: TRBD1
J gene: TRBJ2-5
clone size: -
V gene: TRBV5-1

CDR3 protein: CASSLVTSRTGELFF
CDR3 DNA: TGCGCCAGCAGCTTGGTTACTAGCAGGACCGGGGAGCTGTTTTTT
D gene: -
J gene: TRBJ2-2
clone size: few
V gene: TRBV5-1

CDR3 protein: CASSPREMSYEQYF
CDR3 DNA: TGTGCCAGCAGCCCGCGGGAAATGTCTTACGAGCAGTACTTC
D gene: -
J gene: TRBJ2-7
clone size: many
V gene: TRBV12-3/TRBV12-4

CDR3 protein: CASSYVNTFTDTQYF
CDR3 DNA: TGTGCCAGCAGTTACGTTAATACGTTCACAGATACGCAGTATTTT
D gene: -
J gene: TRBJ2-3
clone size: -
V gene: TRBV12-3/TRBV12-4

CDR3 protein: CASSPVVGQETQYF
CDR3 DNA: TGTGCCAGTAGCCCCGTGGTGGGTCAAGAGACCCAGTACTTC
D gene: -
J gene: TRBJ2-5
clone size: few
V gene: TRBV19

CDR3 protein: CASSQDRDRVHEQYF
CDR3 DNA: TGCGCCAGCAGCCAAGATCGGGACAGGGTCCACGAGCAGTACTTC
D gene: TRBD1
J gene: TRBJ2-7
clone size: -
V gene: TRBV4-1

CDR3 protein: CASSPGLAIGGEQFF
CDR3 DNA: TGTGCCAGCAGCCCGGGACTAGCGATAGGCGGGGAGCAGTTCTTC
D gene: TRBD2
J gene: TRBJ2-1
clone size: few
V gene: TRBV7-7

CDR3 protein: CASSLVGRGRCTDTQYF
CDR3 DNA: TGTGCCAGCAGCTTAGTCGGCCGCGGGAGATGCACAGATACGCAGTATTTT
D gene: TRBD2
J gene: TRBJ2-3
clone size: many
V gene: TRBV7-9

CDR3 protein: CASSLGQGAFKPQHF
CDR3 DNA: TGTGCCAGCAGTTTGGGACAGGGGGCTTTCAAGCCCCAGCATTTT
D gene: TRBD1
J gene: TRBJ1-5
clone size: few
V gene: TRBV12-3/TRBV12-4

CDR3 protein: CASSGKGQNSYEQYF
CDR3 DNA: TGTGCCAGCAGCGGTAAAGGACAGAACTCCTACGAGCAGTACTTC
D gene: -
J gene: TRBJ2-7
clone size: -
V gene: TRBV9

CDR3 protein: CASSNGLAFYNEQFF
CDR3 DNA: TGTGCCAGTAGTAACGGACTAGCTTTTTACAATGAGCAGTTCTTC
D gene: TRBD2
J gene: TRBJ2-1
clone size: -
V gene: TRBV19

CDR3 protein: CASSLSAELNTEAFF
CDR3 DNA: TGTGCCAGCAGCTTAAGTGCGGAGCTGAACACTGAAGCTTTCTTT
D gene: -
J gene: TRBJ1-1
clone size: -
V gene: TRBV11-2

CDR3 protein: CASSPRWAGGPDTQYF
CDR3 DNA: TGTGCCAGCAGCCCCCGGTGGGCGGGAGGCCCAGATACGCAGTATTTT
D gene: TRBD2
J gene: TRBJ2-3
clone size: -
V gene: TRBV27

CDR3 protein: CASSTTISSYNEQFF
CDR3 DNA: TGTGCCAGCAGTACGACCATTAGCTCCTACAATGAGCAGTTCTTC
D gene: -
J gene: TRBJ2-1
clone size: few
V gene: TRBV2

CDR3 protein: CASSQRSRDRDEAFF
CDR3 DNA: TGCGCCAGCAGCCAACGATCCCGGGACAGAGATGAAGCTTTCTTT
D gene: TRBD1
J gene: TRBJ1-1
clone size: -
V gene: TRBV4-1

CDR3 protein: CASSYGLAGPTGELFF
CDR3 DNA: TGTGCCAGCAGTTACGGACTAGCGGGACCAACCGGGGAGCTGTTTTTT
D gene: TRBD2
J gene: TRBJ2-2
clone size: -
V gene: TRBV12-3/TRBV12-4

CDR3 protein: CASIRGTGTQETQYF
CDR3 DNA: TGCGCCAGCATCCGCGGGACAGGAACACAAGAGACCCAGTACTTC
D gene: TRBD1
J gene: TRBJ2-5
clone size: -
V gene: TRBV5-1

CDR3 protein: CASSDSGARNEQYF
CDR3 DNA: TGTGCCAGCAGCGACTCCGGGGCTAGGAACGAGCAGTACTTC
D gene: -
J gene: TRBJ2-7
clone size: many
V gene: TRBV7-9

CDR3 protein: CASSFPNYSLNTEAFF
CDR3 DNA: TGTGCCAGCAGCTTTCCGAATTACAGCCTGAACACTGAAGCTTTCTTT
D gene: -
J gene: TRBJ1-1
clone size: many
V gene: TRBV5-5

CDR3 protein: CASSTYGQGLNTGELFF
CDR3 DNA: TGCGCCAGCAGCACTTACGGACAGGGTTTGAACACCGGGGAGCTGTTTTTT
D gene: TRBD1
J gene: TRBJ2-2
clone size: many
V gene: TRBV5-1

CDR3 protein: CASSYRTGSNEQFF
CDR3 DNA: TGTGCCAGCAGTTATAGAACAGGGTCCAATGAGCAGTTCTTC
D gene: -
J gene: TRBJ2-1
clone size: few
V gene: TRBV6-5

CDR3 protein: CASCSTSGPRREQYF
CDR3 DNA: TGTGCCAGCTGCTCGACTAGCGGACCTAGGCGCGAGCAGTACTTC
D gene: TRBD2
J gene: TRBJ2-7
clone size: few
V gene: TRBV28

CDR3 protein: CASKGQGLGGANVLTF
CDR3 DNA: TGTGCCAGCAAGGGACAGGGGCTTGGTGGGGCCAACGTCCTGACTTTC
D gene: TRBD1
J gene: TRBJ2-6
clone size: -
V gene: TRBV2

CDR3 protein: CASGEEGTTETQYF
CDR3 DNA: TGTGCCAGCGGGGAGGAGGGGACGACAGAGACCCAGTACTTC
D gene: -
J gene: TRBJ2-5
clone size: -
V gene: TRBV11-2

CDR3 protein: CASSIIPGQGTYEQYF
CDR3 DNA: TGTGCCAGTAGTATTATTCCGGGACAGGGTACCTACGAGCAGTACTTC
D gene: TRBD1
J gene: TRBJ2-7
clone size: few
V gene: TRBV19

CDR3 protein: CASSLGESDGTQYF
CDR3 DNA: TGCGCCAGCAGCTTGGGGGAGTCTGACGGGACCCAGTACTTC
D gene: -
J gene: TRBJ2-5
clone size: -
V gene: TRBV5-1

CDR3 protein: CSAGRLAGHSDTQYF
CDR3 DNA: TGCAGTGCGGGTAGGCTAGCGGGACACTCTGATACGCAGTATTTT
D gene: TRBD2
J gene: TRBJ2-3
clone size: -
V gene: TRBV20-1

CDR3 protein: CASSLNPGQGIEAFF
CDR3 DNA: TGTGCCAGCAGTCTAAATCCGGGACAGGGGATTGAAGCTTTCTTT
D gene: TRBD1
J gene: TRBJ1-1
clone size: many
V gene: TRBV12-3/TRBV12-4

CDR3 protein: CASSLEYVRTNYGYTF
CDR3 DNA: TGTGCCAGCAGCTTAGAATACGTACGGACTAACTATGGCTACACCTTC
D gene: -
J gene: TRBJ1-2
clone size: -
V gene: TRBV7-9

CDR3 protein: CASSLAWGGQGNEQFF
CDR3 DNA: TGTGCCAGCAGCTTAGCGTGGGGAGGTCAAGGGAATGAGCAGTTCTTC
D gene: -
J gene: TRBJ2-1
clone size: many
V gene: TRBV7-8

CDR3 protein: CASRQTYNEQFF
CDR3 DNA: TGTGCCAGCAGACAGACTTACAATGAGCAGTTCTTC
D gene: -
J gene: TRBJ2-1
clone size: -
V gene: TRBV7-9

CDR3 protein: CASSSLTGLQTGYTF
CDR3 DNA: TGCGCCAGCAGCTCGTTGACAGGGCTACAGACTGGCTACACCTTC
D gene: TRBD1
J gene: TRBJ1-2
clone size: few
V gene: TRBV5-1

CDR3 protein: CASRRVTARVPDYGYTF
CDR3 DNA: TGTGCCAGCAGGCGGGTGACAGCGAGAGTCCCCGACTATGGCTACACCTTC
D gene: -
J gene: TRBJ1-2
clone size: -
V gene: TRBV6-1

CDR3 protein: CASSEMGGAGSNQPQHF
CDR3 DNA: TGTGCCAGCAGTGAAATGGGTGGTGCGGGAAGCAATCAGCCCCAGCATTTT
D gene: -
J gene: TRBJ1-5
clone size: -
V gene: TRBV6-1

CDR3 protein: CASSSSSGQGGSYNEQFF
CDR3 DNA: TGTGCCAGCAGTTCTTCCTCAGGGCAAGGGGGCTCCTACAATGAGCAGTTCTTC
D gene: -
J gene: TRBJ2-1
clone size: -
V gene: TRBV28

CDR3 protein: CASSQGQGRMNTEAFF
CDR3 DNA: TGCGCCAGCAGCCAGGGGCAGGGTCGGATGAACACTGAAGCTTTCTTT
D gene: -
J gene: TRBJ1-1
clone size: few
V gene: TRBV4-1

CDR3 protein: CASSADGVTKTLEQYF
CDR3 DNA: TGTGCCAGCAGCGCTGATGGAGTCACTAAGACCCTCGAGCAGTACTTC
D gene: -
J gene: TRBJ2-7
clone size: many
V gene: TRBV7-2

CDR3 protein: CASSRRGERPNTGELFF
CDR3 DNA: TGTGCCAGCAGCCGCAGGGGGGAGCGACCAAACACCGGGGAGCTGTTTTTT
D gene: -
J gene: TRBJ2-2
clone size: -
V gene: TRBV7-6

CDR3 protein: CSAESGTSGGVGTQYF
CDR3 DNA: TGCAGTGCGGAAAGCGGGACTAGCGGGGGCGTGGGTACGCAGTATTTT
D gene: TRBD2
J gene: TRBJ2-3
clone size: -
V gene: TRBV20-1